This T cell receptor beta chain was obtained from a study of T-cell memory formation after mild COVID-19. Study observations and caveats: Prior to infection, memory already included some responding clones, suggesting cross-reactive memory joined.

This clonotype was observed a few times. Its antigen is not identified. The 5'RACE method, run with constant-segment primers, produced TCR alpha and TCR beta cDNA libraries (carrying sample barcodes and UMIs). Using its own MiXCR run on the 5' RACE reads, TCRdb lists one record per CDR3 protein. Among about 290,000 distinct CDR3 sequences listed, 15% were seen once. The V gene lost 1 base and the J gene lost 1 base, with 10 bases spanning the gap. The CDR3 is 15 residues long. Germline V CDR1 and CDR2: MGHRA, YSYEKL. This sequence originates from a man younger than 30 who had mild COVID-19 (a few samples of this study predate the infection). Cell type and time point are not known. The V call is TRBV4-1, the J call TRBJ1-1; D perhaps matches TRBD1 (5 bases). Sample: PBMCs or a T cell subset sorted from them (not recorded which). As DNA, the CDR3 is TGCGCCAGCAGCCAAGCAGGGAAGTGGAACACTGAAGCTTTCTTT. It encodes CASSQAGKWNTEAFF.